Sequencing of this T cell receptor (beta chain) was carried out in a study of T-cell memory formation after mild COVID-19. For the study at large: TCR clusters were mostly confined to one donor each.

This clonotype has more than one count but fewer than ten. Its antigen remains unknown. Findings and caveats of the study: Cross-reactive memory appears to have joined, as suggested by some responding clones showing up in pre-infection memory.

UMIs and sample barcodes were carried by the TCR alpha and TCR beta cDNA libraries that 5'RACE produced using constant-segment primers. One entry per CDR3 protein, called by TCRdb with MiXCR from the 5' RACE reads. The repertoire has fewer than 350,000 distinct CDR3 sequences, roughly 8% of them found once; the top ten carry around a fifth. Germline CDR1 is SGHNT and CDR2 is YENEEA. The CDR3 totals 15 residues. Trimming pared 3 bases from V and 2 bases from J, leaving 10 bases between. The TCR originated in a young man who had mild COVID-19 (a few samples of this study predate the infection). Cell type and time point are not known. Specimen: PBMCs or a T cell subset sorted from them (not recorded which). The chain links TRBV11-3 to TRBJ2-2, with TRBD2 as a possible D gene (6 bases). The CDR3 is CASSLDGGNTGELFF. The CDR3 region has the DNA TGTGCCAGCAGCTTGGACGGGGGAAACACCGGGGAGCTGTTTTTT.